In this sample, the clone carrying this TCR beta chain turned up many times. Its target is not known. Germline V gene lookup returns CDR1 MDHEN and CDR2 SYDVKM. The V and J ends lost 4 bases and 4 bases respectively, with 17 bases between them. The CDR3 sequence is 16 residues long. The data originate from a study of early T cells in non-severe SARS-CoV-2 infection. Looking at the study overall: The sequenced material was bulk RNA from unsorted whole blood, and its chains were unpaired. Study results and limitations: VDJdb matching skewed toward anti-spike CD8 responses, missing private and CD4 specificities.

TCRdb re-called the 5' RACE reads through MiXCR, storing one row per CDR3 protein. The table has about 54,000 distinct CDR3 sequences, roughly 7.8% seen once; the top ten hold roughly a tenth. The sample in question was whole blood, obtained at baseline. The J gene is TRBJ1-5, the V gene TRBV28; D is unclear. The sequence derives from an adult who was a healthcare worker with PCR-confirmed SARS-CoV-2 infection or an uninfected control (not recorded which). The CDR3 DNA reads as TGTGCCAGCAGTTCACCCTCCCAAAGGGTGAATCAGCCCCAGCATTTT. Encoded protein: CASSSPSQRVNQPQHF.